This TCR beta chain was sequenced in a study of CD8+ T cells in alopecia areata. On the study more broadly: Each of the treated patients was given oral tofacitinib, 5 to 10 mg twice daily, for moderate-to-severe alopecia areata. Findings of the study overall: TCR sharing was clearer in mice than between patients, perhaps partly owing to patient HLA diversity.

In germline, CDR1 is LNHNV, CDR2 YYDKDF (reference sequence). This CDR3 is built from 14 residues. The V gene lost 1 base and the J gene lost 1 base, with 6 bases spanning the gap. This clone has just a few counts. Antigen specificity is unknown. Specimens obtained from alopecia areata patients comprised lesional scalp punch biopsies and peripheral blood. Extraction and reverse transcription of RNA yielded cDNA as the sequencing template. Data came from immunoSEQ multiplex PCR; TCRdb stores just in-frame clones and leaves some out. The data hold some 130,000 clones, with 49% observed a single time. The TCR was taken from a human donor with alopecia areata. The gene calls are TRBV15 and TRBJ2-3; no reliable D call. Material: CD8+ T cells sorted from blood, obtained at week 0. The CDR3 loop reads CATSRAGGTDTQYF. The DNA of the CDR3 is TGTGCCACCAGCAGAGCCGGAGGCACAGATACGCAGTATTTT.